These T cell receptor beta chains were read from a single sample in a study of blood T cell repertoires in COVID-19. TCRdb's copy holds only in-frame clones and misses some; the assay was immunoSEQ multiplex PCR. Among 140,000 to 150,000 clones listed, around 90% were seen once. The source material was peripheral blood. Every receptor here comes from a man aged 70-80 years with acute or convalescent COVID-19. Each CDR3 is given with its conserved first and last residue. Fields, in order: V gene, D gene, J gene, clone size, CDR3 DNA, CDR3 protein. D genes are given only for firm matches. Not every row has a clone size; where given, it reads once, few, many or a size class.

V: TRBV5-1
D: -
J: TRBJ2-7
size: once
DNA: TGCGCCAGCAGCTTGGAACTAGTTTCCCACGAGCAGTACTTC
CDR3: CASSLELVSHEQYF

V: TRBV23-1
D: -
J: TRBJ2-4
size: -
DNA: TGCGCCAGCAGTCAGCCCAAATTTGTTCCTAAAGCCAAAAACATTCAGTACTTC
CDR3: CASSQPKFVPKAKNIQYF

V: TRBV7-6
D: -
J: TRBJ1-6
size: -
DNA: TGTGCCAGCAGCTTCCCGGGGAATTCACCCCTCCACTTT
CDR3: CASSFPGNSPLHF

V: TRBV15
D: -
J: TRBJ1-3
size: -
DNA: TGTGCCACCAGCAGAGGGGGAGCTGGGGGAAACACCATATATTTT
CDR3: CATSRGGAGGNTIYF

V: TRBV5-5
D: TRBD1
J: TRBJ1-1
size: -
DNA: TGTGCCAGCAGCTTGTTGCTGCCTAAGGGACAGCCGAACACTGAAGCTTTCTTT
CDR3: CASSLLLPKGQPNTEAFF

V: TRBV5-1
D: -
J: TRBJ2-1
size: -
DNA: TGCGCCAGCAGCTTTCGGGGTTCGGTCAATGAGCAGTTCTTC
CDR3: CASSFRGSVNEQFF

V: TRBV19
D: TRBD1
J: TRBJ1-5
size: few
DNA: TGTGCCAGTAGCGGACAGGCCCGTAGCAATCAGCCCCAGCATTTT
CDR3: CASSGQARSNQPQHF

V: TRBV7-9
D: TRBD1
J: TRBJ2-3
size: -
DNA: TGTGCCAGCAGCTTAGTCTCGACAGGGGTGAGGGATACGCAGTATTTT
CDR3: CASSLVSTGVRDTQYF

V: TRBV23-1
D: TRBD1
J: TRBJ1-2
size: -
DNA: TGCGCCAGCAGAGGACAGGGTGGAAAAAAAGTTGGCTGCACCTTC
CDR3: CASRGQGGKKVGCTF

V: TRBV7-2
D: -
J: TRBJ1-4
size: -
DNA: TGTGCCAGCAGGCTGGGGCCGGAAAAACTGTTTTTT
CDR3: CASRLGPEKLFF

V: TRBV28
D: TRBD2
J: TRBJ2-5
size: -
DNA: TGTGCCAGCAGTTTATTTACTAGCGGGGCAAAAGAGACCCAGTACTTC
CDR3: CASSLFTSGAKETQYF

V: TRBV2
D: TRBD1
J: TRBJ1-1
size: once
DNA: TGTGCCAGCAGTCCTTTGGGACAGGAAAGCACTGAAGCTTTCTTT
CDR3: CASSPLGQESTEAFF

V: TRBV6-1
D: -
J: TRBJ1-6
size: -
DNA: TGTGCCAGCAGTGAACAGGGGCCTAAAAATTCACCCCTCCACTTT
CDR3: CASSEQGPKNSPLHF

V: TRBV7-2
D: TRBD2
J: TRBJ2-4
size: -
DNA: TGTGCCAGCAGCTTTGGGACTAGCGGAGGATTAGCCAAAAACATTCAGTACTTC
CDR3: CASSFGTSGGLAKNIQYF

V: TRBV7-2
D: TRBD1
J: TRBJ2-5
size: -
DNA: TGTGCCAGCAGACTAGAGGGTGCAGGGGGCATGGAGACCCAGTACTTC
CDR3: CASRLEGAGGMETQYF

V: TRBV2
D: -
J: TRBJ1-5
size: -
DNA: TGTGCCAGCAGTGAGGGTACAGGGATCAATCAGCCCCAGCATTTT
CDR3: CASSEGTGINQPQHF

V: TRBV3-1/TRBV3-2
D: -
J: TRBJ1-1
size: -
DNA: TGTGCCAGCAGCCTAAACAGGAACACTGAAGCTTTCTTT
CDR3: CASSLNRNTEAFF

V: TRBV29-1
D: TRBD1
J: TRBJ1-1
size: -
DNA: TGCAGCGTGGATAAAACAGGGGGTAATTCTGAAGCTTTCTTT
CDR3: CSVDKTGGNSEAFF

V: TRBV3-1/TRBV3-2
D: TRBD1
J: TRBJ2-6
size: -
DNA: TGTGCCAGCAGCCGGGGACAGACGAGCTCTGGGGCCAACGTCCTGACTTTC
CDR3: CASSRGQTSSGANVLTF

V: TRBV12-3/TRBV12-4
D: -
J: TRBJ1-5
size: -
DNA: TGTGCCAGCAGGTTTCAAGGGGATCAGCCCCAGCATTTT
CDR3: CASRFQGDQPQHF

V: TRBV5-1
D: TRBD1
J: TRBJ1-2
size: few
DNA: TGCGCCAGCAGCCAGGGACCGGGACAGGGTTTCGGTGGCTACACCTTC
CDR3: CASSQGPGQGFGGYTF

V: TRBV5-1
D: TRBD2
J: TRBJ2-2
size: -
DNA: TGCGCCAGCAGCCCGACTAGCGGGGGACTGAACACCGGGGAGCTGTTTTTT
CDR3: CASSPTSGGLNTGELFF

V: TRBV19
D: -
J: TRBJ1-1
size: -
DNA: TGTGCCAGTAGGAGCAGCGCTGAAGCTTTCTTT
CDR3: CASRSSAEAFF

V: TRBV5-1
D: -
J: TRBJ2-1
size: -
DNA: TGCGCCAGCAGCCGAGGAGAAGTCTCCTACAATGAGCAGTTCTTC
CDR3: CASSRGEVSYNEQFF

V: TRBV10-3
D: TRBD1
J: TRBJ1-1
size: once
DNA: TGTGCCATCAGGGCGACAGGGAGAAACACTGAAGCTTTCTTT
CDR3: CAIRATGRNTEAFF

V: TRBV7-9
D: -
J: TRBJ2-3
size: -
DNA: TGTGCCAGCAGCTTAGAGAGCAGGGATACGCAGTATTTT
CDR3: CASSLESRDTQYF

V: TRBV7-2
D: -
J: TRBJ2-5
size: -
DNA: TGTGCCAGCAGCTTAGCAGTAGACAGCCCCCAGGCCCAGTACTTC
CDR3: CASSLAVDSPQAQYF

V: TRBV4-1
D: TRBD2
J: TRBJ2-1
size: few
DNA: TGCGCCAGCAGCCCAATCCCAAGGACTAGCGTCAATGAGCAGTTCTTC
CDR3: CASSPIPRTSVNEQFF

V: TRBV2
D: TRBD1
J: TRBJ1-6
size: -
DNA: TGTGCCAGCAGTCTACAGGGGAGCTCCTATAATTCACCCCTCCACTTT
CDR3: CASSLQGSSYNSPLHF

V: TRBV2
D: -
J: TRBJ1-6
size: -
DNA: TGTGCCAGCAGCGTCCAGGGGCTCTATTCACCCCTCCACTTT
CDR3: CASSVQGLYSPLHF

V: TRBV28
D: -
J: TRBJ2-7
size: -
DNA: TGTGCCAGCAGTTTAGGGACACTACCTTACGAGCAGTACTTC
CDR3: CASSLGTLPYEQYF

V: TRBV27
D: -
J: TRBJ1-5
size: -
DNA: TGTGCCAGCAGTTTACAGGGGAGACAGCCCCAGCATTTT
CDR3: CASSLQGRQPQHF

V: TRBV10-3
D: TRBD1
J: TRBJ1-1
size: -
DNA: TGTGCCATCGAGACAGGGGAGTCTGCGGCTTTCTTT
CDR3: CAIETGESAAFF

V: TRBV3-1/TRBV3-2
D: -
J: TRBJ2-5
size: once
DNA: TGTGCCAGCAGCCCCGGGACTCAAGAGACCCAGTACTTC
CDR3: CASSPGTQETQYF

V: TRBV4-2
D: TRBD1
J: TRBJ1-2
size: -
DNA: TGTGCCAGCAGCGGACAGGGTGTAAACTATGGCTACACCTTC
CDR3: CASSGQGVNYGYTF

V: TRBV12-3/TRBV12-4
D: -
J: TRBJ1-1
size: -
DNA: TGTGCCAGCAGACAGGGTCGGAACACTGAAGCTTTCTTT
CDR3: CASRQGRNTEAFF